Following are 14 T cell receptor beta chains from one sample sequenced in a study of CD8 T cells in ankylosing spondylitis. Study-wide points: There was a TCR beta motif, made of several highly homologous variants, that appeared characteristic of ankylosing spondylitis blood.

TCRdb called the 5' RACE reads again in MiXCR, with one record for every CDR3 protein. The data hold about 750,000 distinct CDR3 sequences, with 19% observed a single time. These receptors have no identified antigens. Sequencing used blood, either unsorted or a sorted T cell fraction (not recorded which). All receptors derive from a male donor with ankylosing spondylitis.

This clonotype was detected only a few times. The rearrangement links TRBV28 to TRBJ2-5; D not certain. CDR3 length: 16 residues. The V end was cut by 3 bases, the J end by 0 bases, with 14 bases between. The germline V gene encodes CDR1 MDHEN and CDR2 SYDVKM. The CDR3 DNA is TGTGCCAGCAGTTTGCCAGGCGAACGATACCAAGAGACCCAGTACTTC. It specifies CASSLPGERYQETQYF.

This clonotype was seen more than once but under ten times. The rearrangement joins TRBV12-3 or TRBV12-4 to TRBJ2-7; 8 bases match TRBD2. CDR3 length: 15 residues. Trimming cost V 6 bases and J 6 bases; bases outside gene matches: 13. The CDR3 loop reads CASSSKGVSGAEQYF. The CDR3 DNA is TGTGCCAGCAGCTCCAAGGGGGTTAGCGGGGCCGAGCAGTACTTC.

This clonotype was observed a handful of times. This chain joins TRBV5-6 and TRBJ1-1; D gene unclear. This CDR3 is built from 12 residues. Germline values: CDR1 SGHDT, CDR2 YYEEEE. Trimming took off 7 bases at V and 3 bases at J, with 10 bases between the two ends. CDR3 bases: TGTGCCAGCTCATCGACCCACACTGAAGCTTTCTTT. As protein: CASSSTHTEAFF.

The chain recombines TRBV20-1 with TRBJ2-1, with 11 bases identical to TRBD2. The CDR3 has 16 amino acids. Germline CDR1 is DFQATT and CDR2 is SNEGSKA (reference sequence). The J segment lost 2 bases and the V segment lost 5 bases, leaving 8 bases of the junction unmatched. CDR3 amino acids: CSAPRLAGRPYNEQFF. The DNA of the CDR3 is TGCAGTGCTCCGCGACTAGCGGGGCGACCCTACAATGAGCAGTTCTTC.

The chain joins TRBV27 to TRBJ2-1; D is perhaps TRBD1 or TRBD2 (7 bases each). This CDR3 has 15 amino acids. V was shortened by 7 bases and J by 0 bases, with 13 bases between the two germline ends. CDR1 is MNHEY and CDR2 is SMNVEV in the germline V gene (reference sequence). The CDR3, as DNA: TGTGCCAGCACCAGGGGGGGGGCCTCCTACAATGAGCAGTTCTTC. Translation: CASTRGGASYNEQFF.

The genes are TRBV9 and TRBJ2-1, with D tentatively TRBD1 or TRBD2 (5 bases each). The germline CDR1 and CDR2 sequences are SGDLS and YYNGEE. CDR3 length equals 15 residues. V was trimmed by 3 bases and J by 6 bases, leaving 16 bases between them. In DNA form, the CDR3 reads TGTGCCAGCAGCGAATGGGACGTTCCGGGCAATGAGCAGTTCTTC. It encodes CASSEWDVPGNEQFF.

This clonotype has more than one count but fewer than ten. This sequence joins TRBV30 and TRBJ2-2, with a weak D call TRBD2 (7 bases). The germline V gene has CDR1 GTSNPN and CDR2 SVGIG (reference sequence). Trimming removed 2 bases at V and 1 base at J, with 14 bases between. CDR3 length: 16 amino acids. The CDR3 loop is CAWSWGGPLNTGELFF. Here the CDR3 DNA reads TGTGCCTGGAGTTGGGGGGGCCCTCTGAACACCGGGGAGCTGTTTTTT. Looking up the rest from reference TRBV30 and TRBJ2-2 gives the full variable domain: SQTIHQWPATLVQPVGSPLSLECTVEGTSNPNLYWYRQAAGRGLQLLFYSVGIGQISSEVPQNLSASRPQDRQFILSSKKLLLSDSGFYLCAWSWGGPLNTGELFFGEGSRLTVL.

The chain joins TRBV9 to TRBJ2-3; D perhaps matches TRBD1 (6 bases). The CDR3 is 14 residues long. Trimming took off 1 base at V and 4 bases at J, with 10 bases between the two ends. The germline V gene has CDR1 SGDLS and CDR2 YYNGEE. Here the CDR3 DNA reads TGTGCCAGCAGCGTACAGGGGACGGCAGATACGCAGTATTTT. Its protein is CASSVQGTADTQYF.

The chain carries TRBV5-1 and TRBJ2-1; the D gene could be TRBD1 or TRBD2 (6 bases each). CDR1 SGHRS and CDR2 YFSETQ come from the germline V gene. The CDR3 runs 15 residues. Trimming left V 1 base short and J 6 bases short, with 14 bases between. In DNA, the CDR3 is TGCGCCAGCAGCTTGATTAGCCCGGGGGCCAATGAGCAGTTCTTC. Its protein product is CASSLISPGANEQFF.

J is TRBJ2-1 and V is TRBV19; 7 nucleotides agree with TRBD2. Germline CDR1 and CDR2: LNHDA and SQIVND (reference sequence). The CDR3 is 13 residues long. V lost 2 bases and J lost 10; bases outside the gene matches: 5. The CDR3 region is CASSIYGGGEQFF. CDR3 in DNA: TGTGCCAGTAGTATATATGGCGGGGGAGAGCAGTTCTTC.

The chain is built from TRBV7-2 and TRBJ1-5; a possible D gene is TRBD1 (5 bases). Trimming removed 5 bases from V and 5 bases from J, with 19 bases in between. CDR3 length: 16 residues. Germline CDR1 and CDR2: SGHTA and FQGNSA. In DNA, the CDR3 is TGTGCCAGCAGCCCTCAAGCAGGGAATTCGCATCAGCCCCAGCATTTT. It is translated as CASSPQAGNSHQPQHF.

The chain is built from TRBV15 and TRBJ2-5; possibly TRBD1 for D (6 bases). Germline loops: CDR1 LNHNV, CDR2 YYDKDF (reference sequence). The CDR3 runs to 13 residues. V was pared by 4 bases and J by 4 bases, with 10 bases between. Written as DNA, the CDR3 is TGTGCCACCAGCACCCCAGGGGCAGAGACCCAGTACTTC. This translates into CATSTPGAETQYF.

The chain combines TRBV20-1 with TRBJ2-3; no definite D call. V shed 1 base and J shed 2 bases, with 7 bases lying between them. CDR3 size: 13 residues. The germline V gene has CDR1 DFQATT and CDR2 SNEGSKA (reference sequence). The CDR3 DNA reads as TGCAGTGCTAGAGTGCAGTACACAGATACGCAGTATTTT. Its translation: CSARVQYTDTQYF.

This clonotype was detected a few times. This chain uses TRBV12-3 or TRBV12-4 with TRBJ1-2, with 7 bases fitting TRBD1. The CDR3 is 14 residues long. J was trimmed by 4 bases and V by 6 bases; bases with no gene match: 8. CDR3 region: CASRLTGEIYGYTF. The CDR3 nucleotides are TGTGCCAGCAGGCTTACAGGGGAGATCTATGGCTACACCTTC.